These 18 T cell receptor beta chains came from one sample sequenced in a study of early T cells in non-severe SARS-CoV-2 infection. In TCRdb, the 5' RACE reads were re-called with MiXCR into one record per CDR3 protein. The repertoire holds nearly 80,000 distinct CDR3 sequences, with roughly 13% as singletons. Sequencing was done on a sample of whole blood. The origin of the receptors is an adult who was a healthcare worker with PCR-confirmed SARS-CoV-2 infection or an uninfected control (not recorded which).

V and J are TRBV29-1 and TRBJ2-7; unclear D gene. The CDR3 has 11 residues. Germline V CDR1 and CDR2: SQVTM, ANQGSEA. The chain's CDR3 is CVASTSYEQYF. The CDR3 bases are TGCGTCGCTTCTACATCCTACGAGCAGTACTTC.

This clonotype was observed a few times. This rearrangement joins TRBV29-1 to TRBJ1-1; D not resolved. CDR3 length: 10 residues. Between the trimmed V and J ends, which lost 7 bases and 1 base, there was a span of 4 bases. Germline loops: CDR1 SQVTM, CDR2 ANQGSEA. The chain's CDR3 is CSGKNTEAFF. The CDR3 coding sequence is TGCAGCGGAAAGAACACTGAAGCTTTCTTT.

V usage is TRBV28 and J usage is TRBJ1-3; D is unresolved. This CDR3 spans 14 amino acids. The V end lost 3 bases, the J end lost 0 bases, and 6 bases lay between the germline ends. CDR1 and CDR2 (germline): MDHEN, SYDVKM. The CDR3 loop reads CASSFGSSGNTIYF. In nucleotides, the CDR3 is TGTGCCAGCAGTTTCGGAAGCTCTGGAAACACCATATATTTT.

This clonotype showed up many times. CDR3 protein: CSASDNGQVDTDTQYF. The CDR3 DNA reads as TGCAGTGCTTCAGACAACGGACAGGTTGACACAGATACGCAGTATTTT. The chain uses TRBV20-1 and TRBJ2-3; 7 bases match TRBD1. V was clipped by 5 bases and J by 2 bases; unmatched bases: 13. The CDR3 covers 16 residues. From germline, CDR1 is DFQATT and CDR2 SNEGSKA (reference sequence).

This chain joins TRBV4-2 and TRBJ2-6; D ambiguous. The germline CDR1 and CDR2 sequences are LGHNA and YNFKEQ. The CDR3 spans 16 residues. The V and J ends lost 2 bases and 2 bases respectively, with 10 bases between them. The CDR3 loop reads CASSQNPAAGANVLTF. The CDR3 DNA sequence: TGTGCCAGCAGCCAAAATCCGGCAGCTGGGGCCAACGTCCTGACTTTC.

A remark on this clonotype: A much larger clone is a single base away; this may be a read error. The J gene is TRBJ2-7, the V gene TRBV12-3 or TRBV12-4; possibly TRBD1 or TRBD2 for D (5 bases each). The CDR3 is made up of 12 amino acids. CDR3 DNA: TGTGCCAGCAGTGCCGGGACCTACAAGCAGTACTTC. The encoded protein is CASSAGTYKQYF.

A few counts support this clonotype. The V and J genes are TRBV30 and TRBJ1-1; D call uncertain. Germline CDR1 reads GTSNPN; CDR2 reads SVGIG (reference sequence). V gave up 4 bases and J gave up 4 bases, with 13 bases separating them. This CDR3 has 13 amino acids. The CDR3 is CAWKVFSSTEAFF. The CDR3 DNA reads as TGTGCCTGGAAGGTCTTTAGCAGCACTGAAGCTTTCTTT.

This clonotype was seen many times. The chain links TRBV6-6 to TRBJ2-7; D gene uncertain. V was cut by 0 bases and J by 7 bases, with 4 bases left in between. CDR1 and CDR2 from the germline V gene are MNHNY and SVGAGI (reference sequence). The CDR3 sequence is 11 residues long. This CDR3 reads CASSYSWEQYF. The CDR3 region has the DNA TGTGCCAGCAGTTACTCGTGGGAGCAGTACTTC.

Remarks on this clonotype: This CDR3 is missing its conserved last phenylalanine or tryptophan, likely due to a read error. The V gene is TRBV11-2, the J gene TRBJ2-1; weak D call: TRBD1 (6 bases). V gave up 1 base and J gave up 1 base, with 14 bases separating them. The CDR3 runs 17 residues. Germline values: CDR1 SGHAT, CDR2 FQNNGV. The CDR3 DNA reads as TGTGCCAGCAGCTTAGTGCTTACAGGGAGATCCTACAATGAGCAGTTCTAC. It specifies CASSLVLTGRSYNEQFY.

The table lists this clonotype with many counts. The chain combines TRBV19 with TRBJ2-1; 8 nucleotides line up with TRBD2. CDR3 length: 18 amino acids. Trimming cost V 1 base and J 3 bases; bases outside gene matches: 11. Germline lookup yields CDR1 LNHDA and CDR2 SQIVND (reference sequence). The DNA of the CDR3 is TGTGCCAGTAGTATAGTCCCCCAAGGTAGCGGGAACTACAATGAGCAGTTCTTC. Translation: CASSIVPQGSGNYNEQFF.

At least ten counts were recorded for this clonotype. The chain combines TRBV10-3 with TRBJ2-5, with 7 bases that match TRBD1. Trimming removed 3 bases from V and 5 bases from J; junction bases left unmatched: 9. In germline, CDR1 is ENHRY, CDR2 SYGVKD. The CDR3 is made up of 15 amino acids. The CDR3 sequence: CAISDGRGHAETQYF. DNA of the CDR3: TGTGCCATCAGTGACGGTAGGGGGCACGCCGAGACCCAGTACTTC.

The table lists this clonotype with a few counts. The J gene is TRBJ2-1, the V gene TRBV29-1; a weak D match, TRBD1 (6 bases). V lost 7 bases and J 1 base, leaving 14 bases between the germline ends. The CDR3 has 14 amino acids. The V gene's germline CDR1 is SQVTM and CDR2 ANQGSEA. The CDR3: CSGGPGYSYNEQFF. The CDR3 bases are TGCAGCGGGGGGCCAGGCTATTCCTACAATGAGCAGTTCTTC.

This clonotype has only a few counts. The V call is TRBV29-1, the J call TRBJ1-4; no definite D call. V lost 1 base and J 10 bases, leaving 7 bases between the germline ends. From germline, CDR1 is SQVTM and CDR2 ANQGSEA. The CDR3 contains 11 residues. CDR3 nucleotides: TGCAGCGTTGAAGGGGCGGGAAAACTGTTTTTT. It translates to CSVEGAGKLFF.

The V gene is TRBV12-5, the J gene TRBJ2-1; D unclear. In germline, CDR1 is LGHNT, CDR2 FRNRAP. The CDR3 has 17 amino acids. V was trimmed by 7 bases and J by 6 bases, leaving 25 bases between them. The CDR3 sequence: CASAPTPPLGESNEQFF. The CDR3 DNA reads TGTGCTAGTGCTCCGACACCCCCACTGGGTGAAAGCAATGAGCAGTTCTTC.

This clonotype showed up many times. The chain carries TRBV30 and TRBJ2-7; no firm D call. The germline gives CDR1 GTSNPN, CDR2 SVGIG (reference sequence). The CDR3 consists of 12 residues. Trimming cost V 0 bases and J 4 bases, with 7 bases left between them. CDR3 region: CAWSVERYEQYF. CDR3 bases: TGTGCCTGGAGTGTAGAACGGTACGAGCAGTACTTC.

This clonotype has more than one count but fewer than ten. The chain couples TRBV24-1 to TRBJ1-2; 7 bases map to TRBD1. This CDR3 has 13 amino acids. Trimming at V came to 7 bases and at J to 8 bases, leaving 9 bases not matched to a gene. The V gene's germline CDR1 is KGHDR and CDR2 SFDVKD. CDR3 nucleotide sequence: TGTGCCACCAGCGCGGACAGGAATAGAGGCTACACCTTC. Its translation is CATSADRNRGYTF.

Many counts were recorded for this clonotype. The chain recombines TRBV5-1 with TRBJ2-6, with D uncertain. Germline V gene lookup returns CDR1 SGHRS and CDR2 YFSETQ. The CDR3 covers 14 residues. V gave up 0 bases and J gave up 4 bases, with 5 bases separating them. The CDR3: CASSLATGANVLTF. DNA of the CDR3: TGCGCCAGCAGCTTGGCGACGGGGGCCAACGTCCTGACTTTC.

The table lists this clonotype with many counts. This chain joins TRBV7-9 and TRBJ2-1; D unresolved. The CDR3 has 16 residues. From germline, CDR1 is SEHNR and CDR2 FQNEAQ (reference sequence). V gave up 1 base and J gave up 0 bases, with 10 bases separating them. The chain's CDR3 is CASSLVVGSSYNEQFF. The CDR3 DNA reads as TGTGCCAGCAGCTTAGTGGTAGGGTCCTCCTACAATGAGCAGTTCTTC.